The T cell receptor (beta chain) under discussion was sequenced for a study of blood T cell repertoires in COVID-19. Those enrolled, adults aged about 18 to 95 years, came from 24 US areas. Allocation to cohorts depended on clinical history reported by the participants. Repertoires were generated with immunoSEQ multiplex PCR, while TCRdb's copy carries only in-frame clones and drops some. The repertoire holds 400,000 to 550,000 clones, 87% seen once, with roughly 1.9% in the top ten. The CDR3 totals 13 residues. Trimming stripped 6 bases from V and 5 bases from J, with 16 bases between. CDR1 and CDR2 from the germline V gene are DFQATT and SNEGSKA (reference sequence).

The sequence was collected from a young woman with acute COVID-19. The chain combines TRBV20-1 with TRBJ1-1, with a possible D match to TRBD1 (6 bases). The specimen was PBMCs or T cells enriched from blood (not recorded which). The CDR3 is CSASNRARTEAFF. CDR3 nucleotides: TGCAGTGCAAGTAACAGGGCGCGGACTGAAGCTTTCTTT.